The rows below give T cell receptor beta chains drawn from one sample of a study of early T cells in non-severe SARS-CoV-2 infection. TCRdb called the 5' RACE reads again in MiXCR, with one record for every CDR3 protein. The data hold more than 55,000 distinct CDR3 sequences, with around 13% observed a single time. The specimen sequenced was whole blood. The receptor source for this set is an adult who was a healthcare worker with PCR-confirmed SARS-CoV-2 infection or an uninfected control (not recorded which). CDR3s include the opening cysteine and the closing phenylalanine or tryptophan. D genes are given only for firm matches. Only part of the rows carry a size: once, few, many, or a class if the clone is expanded.

>TRBV7-2|-|once|TRBJ2-7
TGTGCCAGCAGCTTAGACAGTCTTTACTCCTACGGGCAGTACTTC
CASSLDSLYSYGQYF
>TRBV6-2/TRBV6-3|TRBD2|many|TRBJ2-3
TGTGCCAGCAGCGATACTAGCGACACAGATACGCAGTATTTT
CASSDTSDTDTQYF
>TRBV20-1|TRBD2|-|TRBJ2-1
TGCAGTGCTAGAGATCTGATAGCGGGAGATTACAATGAGCAGTTCTTC
CSARDLIAGDYNEQFF
>TRBV28|-|many|TRBJ1-1
TGTGCCAGCACAGAGACTGCAGGTAGAAGGACTGAAGCTTTCTTT
CASTETAGRRTEAFF
>TRBV20-1|TRBD1|-|TRBJ1-6
TGCAGTGCGGGCTCCGGGACAGGGCAATCACCCCTCCACTTT
CSAGSGTGQSPLHF
>TRBV28|TRBD1|-|TRBJ1-1
TGTGCCAGCAGAACTTCCGGACAGGGTGAAGCTTTCTTT
CASRTSGQGEAFF
>TRBV18|-|few|TRBJ1-2
TGTGCCAGCTCACCAGAGGCTGACCTTAACTATGGCTACACCTTC
CASSPEADLNYGYTF
>TRBV7-2|TRBD1|many|TRBJ2-6
TGTGCCAGCAGCCCCCCGGGACAGTTCTCTGGGGCCAACGTCCTGACTTTC
CASSPPGQFSGANVLTF
>TRBV29-1|-|few|TRBJ1-4
TGCAGCGTTGTCGGATCCCCCGGGACGGGCGAAAAACTGTTTTTT
CSVVGSPGTGEKLFF
>TRBV11-2|-|many|TRBJ1-4
TGTGCCAGCAGCACAACACGGAAACTGTTTTTT
CASSTTRKLFF
>TRBV6-6|-|many|TRBJ2-1
TGTGCCAGCAGTTACCGGAATGAGCAGTTCTTC
CASSYRNEQFF
>TRBV25-1|TRBD1|-|TRBJ2-7
TGTGCCAGCAGTCACAGGGGCCTAACCTACGAGCAGTACTTC
CASSHRGLTYEQYF
>TRBV7-9|-|many|TRBJ2-5
TGTGCCAGCAGCCGCTCCGGACCCGAGACCCAGTACTTC
CASSRSGPETQYF
>TRBV19|-|few|TRBJ2-5
TGTGCCAGTAGTGACTCCGGGACTGGCGAGACCCAGTACTTC
CASSDSGTGETQYF
>TRBV28|-|-|TRBJ1-2
TGTGCCAGCAGTTTGAGGGTAGTGGGCGGCTACACCTTC
CASSLRVVGGYTF
>TRBV7-9|TRBD1|many|TRBJ1-5
TGTGCCAGCAGCTTAGACAGGGGATTCAATCAGCCCCAGCATTTT
CASSLDRGFNQPQHF
>TRBV11-2|-|-|TRBJ2-3
TGTGCCAGCAGCTTAATACCCCCATGGGCAGGATCCACAGATACGCAGTATTTT
CASSLIPPWAGSTDTQYF
>TRBV20-1|TRBD2|few|TRBJ2-3
TGCAGTGCTAGCTTTGCGGGGGGGCCGGATACGCAGTATTTT
CSASFAGGPDTQYF
>TRBV7-9|TRBD1|-|TRBJ1-1
TGTGCCAGCAGCTTATCAGGGGGTAGGGGCGCTTTCTTT
CASSLSGGRGAFF
>TRBV29-1|-|once|TRBJ1-4
TGCAGCGTTGTCCCGGGTCTGGGTGAAAAACTGTTTTTT
CSVVPGLGEKLFF
>TRBV12-3/TRBV12-4|-|few|TRBJ1-1
TGTGCCAGCAGGGCCACCGCGTACACTGAAGCTTTCTTT
CASRATAYTEAFF
>TRBV20-1|-|few|TRBJ1-5
TGCAGTGCTAACGACGTGGGTGGTCAGCCCCAGCATTTT
CSANDVGGQPQHF
>TRBV12-5|TRBD1|few|TRBJ1-1
TGTGCTAGTGCCTCCACCGGGACAGGGTGGGTAACTGAAGCTTTCTTT
CASASTGTGWVTEAFF
>TRBV19|TRBD2|many|TRBJ2-3
TGTGCCAGTAGTATAGGGAGGCTAGCGGGAATGGCAGATACGCAGTATTTT
CASSIGRLAGMADTQYF
>TRBV18|-|few|TRBJ1-1
TGTGCCAGCTCACCACTTGAAGGGGCTGAAGCTTTCTTT
CASSPLEGAEAFF
>TRBV16|-|few|TRBJ2-5
TGTGCCAGCAGCCCCCCGGCTACAGAAGAGACCCAGTACTTC
CASSPPATEETQYF
>TRBV28|-|many|TRBJ2-4
TGTGCCAGTCACAGGGACGTGGAAAACATTCAGTACTTC
CASHRDVENIQYF
>TRBV6-2/TRBV6-3|-|many|TRBJ2-1
TGTGCCAGCAGTCCCAACGAGCTCTCGTACAATGAGCAGTTCTTC
CASSPNELSYNEQFF
>TRBV14|TRBD1|many|TRBJ1-2
TGTGCCAGCAGCCCAACGACAGGGGCCTATGGCTACACCTTC
CASSPTTGAYGYTF
>TRBV4-1|-|many|TRBJ1-3
TGCGCCAGCAGCCAAGATCACGGAAACACCATATATTTT
CASSQDHGNTIYF
>TRBV19|TRBD2|many|TRBJ2-1
TGTGCCAGTAGGCCCACTAGCGTCCATCTCAATGAGCAGTTCTTC
CASRPTSVHLNEQFF
>TRBV6-2/TRBV6-3|TRBD1|few|TRBJ1-5
TGTGCCAGCCGGGACAGGGGGCGCTCGGGCAATCAGCCCCAGCATTTT
CASRDRGRSGNQPQHF
>TRBV7-8|-|-|TRBJ1-3
TGTGCCAGCAGCTATAACCACGGCACCATTGGAAACACCATATATTTT
CASSYNHGTIGNTIYF
>TRBV7-8|TRBD1|many|TRBJ2-1
TGTGCCAGCAGCTTAGGGACAGGGAAAACTGAGCAGTTCTTC
CASSLGTGKTEQFF
>TRBV7-6|-|many|TRBJ2-7
TGTGCCAGCAGCGGGCGGGATTCCTACGAGCAGTACTTC
CASSGRDSYEQYF
>TRBV7-9|-|-|TRBJ1-2
TGTGCCAGCAGCTTAGGGGGCGATGGCTACACCTTC
CASSLGGDGYTF
>TRBV11-2|TRBD1|medium-sized|TRBJ1-1
TGTGCCAGCAGGGACATGACAGGGGAAGAGACTGAAGCTTTCTTT
CASRDMTGEETEAFF
>TRBV24-1|TRBD1|many|TRBJ2-7
TGTGCCACCAGTGAATGGGGGACAGATCACGAGCAGTACTTC
CATSEWGTDHEQYF
>TRBV30|TRBD1|few|TRBJ2-2
TGTGCCGCCCAGACAGGGGGCTACACCGGGGAGCTGTTTTTT
CAAQTGGYTGELFF
>TRBV25-1|-|-|TRBJ1-6
TGTGCCAGCAGTGAAATGGGGAGGACGGTCTCCCTCCACTTT
CASSEMGRTVSLHF
>TRBV7-6|TRBD2|many|TRBJ2-3
TGTGCCAGCAGCTTCGGGACTAGCTGGACAGATACGCAGTATTTT
CASSFGTSWTDTQYF
>TRBV5-4|TRBD1|few|TRBJ2-2
TGTGCCAGCAGCGATAGGACAGGTGCGAACACCGGGGAGCTGTTTTTT
CASSDRTGANTGELFF
>TRBV7-2|TRBD1|few|TRBJ1-6
TGTGCCAGCGGACAGGGGCAGAATTCACCCCTCCACTTT
CASGQGQNSPLHF